Shown below are 18 T cell receptor beta chains from a single sample sequenced in a study of PD-1 blockade in classical Hodgkin lymphoma. Indicated time point: newly diagnosed, previously untreated cHL patient sample. From thawed PBMCs, CD4+ T cells were purified using magnetic negative selection. The protocol was immunoSEQ multiplex PCR, while the TCRdb copy is restricted to in-frame clones and leaves out a portion. Of more than 15,000 clones listed, around four fifths are singletons. The sample consisted of CD4+ T cells from blood. These receptors all come from a human donor with classical Hodgkin lymphoma.

This sequence joins TRBV6-1 and TRBJ2-4; possible D gene TRBD2, 6 bases. This CDR3 comprises 14 residues. Trimming removed 1 base from V and 6 bases from J, with 10 bases in between. From germline, CDR1 is MNHNS and CDR2 SASEGT. CDR3 sequence: CASSEGGVVNIQYF. CDR3 nucleotide sequence: TGTGCCAGCAGTGAAGGGGGGGTCGTAAACATTCAGTACTTC.

The chain uses TRBV7-3 and TRBJ1-5; maybe TRBD1 (5 bases). Germline V gene data show CDR1 as SGHTA and CDR2 as FQGTGA. The CDR3 has 16 residues. Trimming shortened V by 3 bases and J by 0 bases, and 12 bases separated the two germline ends. The DNA for the CDR3 is TGTGCCAGCAGCTTCCCCGACAGCTATAGCAATCAGCCCCAGCATTTT. Translated, it gives CASSFPDSYSNQPQHF.

The rearrangement uses TRBV9 and TRBJ2-3, with TRBD2 identical over 16 bases. The CDR3 is 17 residues long. V gave up 4 bases and J gave up 3 bases; unmatched junction bases: 5. CDR1 and CDR2 from the germline V gene are SGDLS and YYNGEE. This CDR3 reads CASSPGLAGGRTDTQYF. For the CDR3, the DNA is TGTGCCAGCAGCCCGGGACTAGCGGGAGGGCGGACAGATACGCAGTATTTT. The full variable domain, in which reference TRBV9 and TRBJ2-3 provide the parts outside the CDR3, is DSGVTQTPKHLITATGQRVTLRCSPRSGDLSVYWYQQSLDQGLQFLIQYYNGEERAKGNILERFSAQQFPDLHSELNLSSLELGDSALYFCASSPGLAGGRTDTQYFGPGTRLTVL.

This chain uses TRBV5-4 with TRBJ2-3; a weak D match, TRBD2 (5 bases). The ends were cut back, 0 bases at V and 0 bases at J, with 11 bases in the middle. Germline CDR1 is SGHNT and CDR2 is YYREEE (reference sequence). The CDR3 length is 16 residues. The chain's CDR3 is CASSLGGSGSTDTQYF. For the CDR3, the DNA is TGTGCCAGCAGCTTGGGAGGGAGTGGAAGCACAGATACGCAGTATTTT.

This clone was found a few times. The rearrangement links TRBV19 to TRBJ1-1; D unresolved. The V gene's germline CDR1 is LNHDA and CDR2 SQIVND (reference sequence). V dropped 1 base and J dropped 10 bases, with 13 bases sitting between them. CDR3 length: 13 residues. CDR3 protein: CASSIGPSAGAFF. Written as DNA, the CDR3 is TGTGCCAGTAGTATAGGACCCTCCGCGGGAGCTTTCTTT.

This rearrangement joins TRBV19 to TRBJ2-3, with TRBD2 as a possible D gene (6 bases). The V end was cut by 4 bases, the J end by 0 bases, with 8 bases between. This CDR3 spans 14 amino acids. Germline loops: CDR1 LNHDA, CDR2 SQIVND (reference sequence). The CDR3 loop is CASSKTRSTDTQYF. For the CDR3, the DNA is TGTGCCAGTAGTAAGACTAGAAGCACAGATACGCAGTATTTT.

The rearrangement joins TRBV9 to TRBJ1-4; 12 nucleotides agree with TRBD1. J lost 9 bases, V lost 0 bases, and 6 bases had no gene match. The CDR3 length is 16 residues. Germline V CDR1 and CDR2: SGDLS, YYNGEE. The CDR3 sequence is CASSVDPGQGAKKLFF. The CDR3 nucleotides are TGTGCCAGCAGCGTAGACCCGGGACAGGGGGCGAAAAAACTGTTTTTT.

V is TRBV7-8 and J is TRBJ2-2, with D unresolved. Germline values: CDR1 SGHVS, CDR2 FQNEAQ. The CDR3 spans 15 residues. The ends were cut back, 3 bases at V and 0 bases at J, with 8 bases in the middle. The CDR3 reads CASSFIPTNTGELFF. CDR3 nucleotide sequence: TGTGCCAGCAGCTTCATACCGACGAACACCGGGGAGCTGTTTTTT.

This clone occurred a few times. The genes are TRBV7-9 and TRBJ1-5; unclear D gene. Trimming removed 5 bases at V and 6 bases at J, with 17 bases between. Germline CDR1 is SEHNR and CDR2 is FQNEAQ (reference sequence). The CDR3 runs 15 residues. The CDR3 reads CASSPAGGFGQPQHF. The CDR3 nucleotides read TGTGCCAGCAGCCCGGCCGGAGGGTTCGGTCAGCCCCAGCATTTT.

Only one count was recorded for this clone. J is TRBJ2-1 and V is TRBV4-2, with no clear D. This CDR3 is built from 13 residues. CDR1 is LGHNA, CDR2 YNFKEQ, per germline. V was cut by 1 base and J by 5 bases, with 6 bases left in between. The CDR3 nucleotides are TGTGCCAGCAGCCAAGCCGACGACAATGAGCAGTTCTTC. This translates into CASSQADDNEQFF.

The chain couples TRBV5-6 to TRBJ2-2; 14 nucleotides agree with TRBD2. Germline V lookup: CDR1 SGHDT, CDR2 YYEEEE. V shed 1 base and J 4 bases; nucleotides not matched to a gene: 6. CDR3 length: 18 amino acids. The chain's CDR3 is CASSLRRLAGGPTGELFF. CDR3 DNA: TGTGCCAGCAGCTTGCGGAGACTAGCGGGAGGGCCCACCGGGGAGCTGTTTTTT.

This clone was counted a few times. The V and J genes are TRBV5-1 and TRBJ2-5; unclear D gene. The length of the CDR3 is 11 residues. CDR1 SGHRS and CDR2 YFSETQ come from the germline V gene. V was pared by 3 bases and J by 1 base, with 1 base between. In DNA form, the CDR3 reads TGCGCCAGCAGCTCCCAAGAGACCCAGTACTTC. Amino acids: CASSSQETQYF.

CDR3 nucleotide sequence: TGTGCCAGCCGTCAAGGGGTAAACATTCAGTACTTC. It yields the protein CASRQGVNIQYF. The chain uses TRBV28 and TRBJ2-4; D is perhaps TRBD1 (5 bases). V gave up 8 bases and J gave up 6 bases, with 11 bases separating them. CDR1 is MDHEN, CDR2 SYDVKM, per germline. The CDR3 is 12 amino acids. Complete variable domain (other parts from reference TRBV28 and TRBJ2-4): DVKVTQSSRYLVKRTGEKVFLECVQDMDHENMFWYRQDPGLGLRLIYFSYDVKMKEKGDIPEGYSVSREKKERFSLILESASTNQTSMYLCASRQGVNIQYFGAGTRLSVL.

The rearrangement joins TRBV25-1 to TRBJ1-1; D perhaps matches TRBD1 (5 bases). The CDR3 runs to 13 residues. V dropped 4 bases and J dropped 4 bases, with 10 bases sitting between them. Germline values: CDR1 MGHDK, CDR2 SYGVNS. The CDR3 reads CASSGLGVTEAFF. The DNA for the CDR3 is TGTGCCAGCAGTGGATTAGGGGTCACTGAAGCTTTCTTT.

The gene calls are TRBV19 and TRBJ1-5; D is perhaps TRBD1 (6 bases). This CDR3 is built from 14 residues. The V and J ends lost 5 bases and 3 bases respectively, with 11 bases between them. Looked up from germline, CDR1 is LNHDA and CDR2 is SQIVND (reference sequence). The CDR3 sequence is CASSSDRFNQPQHF. In DNA form, the CDR3 reads TGTGCCAGTAGTTCAGACAGGTTCAATCAGCCCCAGCATTTT.

This clone was recorded a few times. The V and J genes are TRBV4-2 and TRBJ2-1, with 14 bases aligning to TRBD2. V shed 0 bases and J 13 bases; nucleotides not matched to a gene: 5. CDR1 LGHNA and CDR2 YNFKEQ come from the germline V gene. The CDR3 runs to 15 residues. The CDR3 DNA sequence: TGTGCCAGCAGCCAAGAGACTAGCGGGAGGGCCGGACAGTTCTTC. This gives the protein CASSQETSGRAGQFF.

As for this clone: A junction end diverges from the germline sequence, so it may reflect a read error. The rearrangement uses TRBV6-1 and TRBJ2-7, with D possibly matching TRBD2 (6 bases). The CDR3 is 15 residues long. The germline V gene encodes CDR1 MNHNS and CDR2 SASEGT. The CDR3 protein is CASSAPGAPTSVGHF. As DNA, the CDR3 is TGTGCCAGCAGTGCCCCGGGAGCTCCTACGAGCGTAGGCCACTTC.

The gene calls are TRBV4-1 and TRBJ1-4; no reliable D call. In germline, CDR1 is MGHRA, CDR2 YSYEKL. V lost 5 bases and J lost 3, with 10 bases in between. This CDR3 is built from 14 residues. The CDR3 nucleotides read TGCGCCAGCAGCTCCCGGGATTCTAATGAAAAACTGTTTTTT. Amino acid sequence: CASSSRDSNEKLFF.